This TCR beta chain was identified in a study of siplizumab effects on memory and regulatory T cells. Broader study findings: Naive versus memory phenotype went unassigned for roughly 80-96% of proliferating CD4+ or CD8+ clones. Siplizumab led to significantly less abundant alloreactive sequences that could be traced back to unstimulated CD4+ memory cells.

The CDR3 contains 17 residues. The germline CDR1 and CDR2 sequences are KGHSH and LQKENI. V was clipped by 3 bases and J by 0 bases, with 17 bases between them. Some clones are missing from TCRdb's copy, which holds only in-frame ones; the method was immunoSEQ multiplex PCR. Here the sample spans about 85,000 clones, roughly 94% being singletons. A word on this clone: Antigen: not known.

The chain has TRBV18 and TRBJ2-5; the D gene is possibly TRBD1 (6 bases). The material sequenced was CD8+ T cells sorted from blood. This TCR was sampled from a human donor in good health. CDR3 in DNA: TGTGCCAGCTCACCCCGACAGGTTGGGGGTTACCAAGAGACCCAGTACTTC. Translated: CASSPRQVGGYQETQYF.